A selection of T cell receptor beta chains follows, all from one sample in a study of Ad26.COV2.S vaccination and SARS-CoV-2 variants. Clones were sequenced by immunoSEQ multiplex PCR, and TCRdb holds only the in-frame ones, with some missing. This repertoire shows roughly 350,000 clones, 88% found once; its top ten account for roughly 6%. Specimen: peripheral blood, collected in a trial of Ad26.COV2.S vaccine versus placebo. The receptor source for this set is a person between 18 and 60 years old who received the Ad26.COV2.S COVID-19 vaccine or a placebo. CDR3s include the opening cysteine and the closing phenylalanine or tryptophan. A D gene is named only where the DNA matches it firmly. For some rows the clone size is stated as once, few or many, or as a class when expanded; others skip it.

D | size | J | V | CDR3 | DNA
NA | few | TRBJ1-5 | TRBV7-2 | CASSLGDMAHQPQHF | TGTGCCAGCAGCTTAGGGGACATGGCCCACCAGCCCCAGCATTTT
NA | NA | TRBJ1-6 | TRBV18 | CASSPGRADNSPLHF | TGTGCCAGCTCACCGGGCAGGGCAGATAATTCACCCCTCCACTTT
NA | NA | TRBJ2-1 | TRBV7-8 | CASSLLRQYNEQFF | TGTGCCAGCAGCTTACTTAGGCAATACAATGAGCAGTTCTTC
NA | NA | TRBJ1-5 | TRBV5-1 | CASKRPGTGEFQPQHF | TGCGCCAGCAAGCGCCCCGGGACTGGGGAATTTCAGCCCCAGCATTTT
TRBD1 | NA | TRBJ2-1 | TRBV9 | CASRAPPATGSGYNEQFF | TGTGCCAGCAGGGCACCTCCGGCGACAGGGAGCGGTTACAATGAGCAGTTCTTC
NA | NA | TRBJ1-1 | TRBV5-8 | CASRPDPANTEAFF | TGTGCCAGCAGACCCGACCCCGCGAACACTGAAGCTTTCTTT
TRBD1 | NA | TRBJ1-5 | TRBV9 | CASSAKDRGQPQHF | TGTGCCAGCAGCGCAAAAGACAGGGGCCAGCCCCAGCATTTT
TRBD1 | NA | TRBJ2-7 | TRBV6-5 | CASRRQGAGEQYF | TGTGCCAGCAGGAGACAGGGGGCGGGCGAGCAGTACTTC
NA | NA | TRBJ2-5 | TRBV5-4 | CASSWGPGQRQETQYF | TGTGCCAGCAGCTGGGGCCCTGGACAGAGACAAGAGACCCAGTACTTC
NA | NA | TRBJ2-7 | TRBV19 | CASSLRVSYEQYF | TGTGCCAGTAGTCTACGGGTCTCCTACGAGCAGTACTTC
NA | NA | TRBJ2-2 | TRBV13 | CASSLIIEGGNTGELFF | TGTGCCAGCAGCTTAATCATCGAGGGGGGGAACACCGGGGAGCTGTTTTTT
TRBD1 | NA | TRBJ2-5 | TRBV27 | CASSLSIGTGGLQETQYF | TGTGCCAGCAGTTTATCGATCGGGACAGGCGGATTACAAGAGACCCAGTACTTC
TRBD1 | NA | TRBJ2-7 | TRBV30 | CAWSRTGSYEQYF | TGTGCCTGGAGCCGGACAGGGTCCTACGAGCAGTACTTC
TRBD1 | NA | TRBJ1-1 | TRBV5-1 | CASSLQGETEAFF | TGCGCCAGCAGCTTGCAGGGGGAGACTGAAGCTTTCTTT
NA | NA | TRBJ2-7 | TRBV7-9 | CASSPQTAGTSHEQYF | TGTGCCAGCAGCCCTCAAACGGCAGGGACGAGCCACGAGCAGTACTTC
TRBD2 | NA | TRBJ2-1 | TRBV13 | CASSPRGGHRYNEQFF | TGTGCCAGCAGCCCCCGGGGGGGACACCGGTACAATGAGCAGTTCTTC
TRBD2 | NA | TRBJ2-1 | TRBV7-8 | CASSLEASGRVNEQFF | TGTGCCAGCAGCTTAGAGGCTAGCGGGAGGGTTAATGAGCAGTTCTTC
TRBD2 | NA | TRBJ2-1 | TRBV6-2/TRBV6-3 | CASNPSTSANEQFF | TGTGCCAGCAACCCATCAACTAGCGCTAATGAGCAGTTCTTC
NA | NA | TRBJ2-3 | TRBV10-1 | CASSGRGRRDPDTQYF | TGCGCCAGCAGTGGTCGGGGGCGGCGGGATCCAGATACGCAGTATTTT
NA | NA | TRBJ1-5 | TRBV10-2 | CASSESSLGNQPQHF | TGCGCCAGCAGTGAATCCTCGTTGGGCAATCAGCCCCAGCATTTT
NA | NA | TRBJ1-3 | TRBV13 | CASLGPSGNTIYF | TGTGCCAGCCTCGGGCCCTCTGGAAACACCATATATTTT
TRBD2 | NA | TRBJ2-1 | TRBV9 | CASSALLAGGLYNEQFF | TGTGCCAGCAGCGCCCTACTGGCGGGGGGTCTGTACAATGAGCAGTTCTTC
NA | few | TRBJ1-5 | TRBV7-9 | CASSSAPQGSNQPQHF | TGTGCCAGCAGCTCCGCACCCCAGGGAAGCAATCAGCCCCAGCATTTT
NA | once | TRBJ2-5 | TRBV5-8 | CASTSRETQYF | TGTGCCAGCACCTCGCGGGAGACCCAGTACTTC
TRBD1 | NA | TRBJ1-5 | TRBV19 | CASSIWDRGNQPQHF | TGTGCCAGTAGTATTTGGGACAGGGGCAACCAGCCCCAGCATTTT
TRBD1 | few | TRBJ1-5 | TRBV6-5 | CASGRNRGRGQPQHF | TGTGCCAGCGGCCGAAACAGGGGACGAGGGCAGCCCCAGCATTTT
NA | NA | TRBJ2-4 | TRBV5-4 | CASMGESNIQYF | TGTGCCAGCATGGGGGAATCGAACATTCAGTACTTC
TRBD1 | NA | TRBJ1-1 | TRBV5-1 | CASSSTGGITEAFF | TGCGCCAGCAGCTCTACAGGGGGTATCACTGAAGCTTTCTTT
NA | NA | TRBJ1-1 | TRBV6-1 | CASSDRVGRPNTEAFF | TGTGCCAGCAGTGATCGAGTAGGACGGCCGAACACTGAAGCTTTCTTT
NA | NA | TRBJ2-2 | TRBV12-3/TRBV12-4 | CASKGSNTGELFF | TGTGCCAGCAAAGGCTCGAACACCGGGGAGCTGTTTTTT
TRBD1 | NA | TRBJ1-6 | TRBV5-4 | CASSSDRGTGSPLHF | TGTGCCAGCAGCTCGGACAGGGGGACAGGCTCACCCCTCCACTTT
TRBD2 | NA | TRBJ2-3 | TRBV11-2 | CASSLLAGEDTDTQYF | TGTGCCAGCAGCTTACTAGCGGGGGAAGACACAGATACGCAGTATTTT
NA | NA | TRBJ2-7 | TRBV7-9 | CASSLVREQYF | TGTGCCAGCAGCTTAGTTCGCGAGCAGTACTTC
TRBD1 | NA | TRBJ1-2 | TRBV5-5 | CASSLDRGRGDYGYTF | TGTGCCAGCAGCTTGGACAGGGGCCGTGGGGACTATGGCTACACCTTC
NA | NA | TRBJ2-2 | TRBV11-2 | CASSPVVTGELFF | TGTGCCAGCAGCCCAGTGGTCACCGGGGAGCTGTTTTTT
NA | NA | TRBJ1-6 | TRBV30 | CAWKGGRLGNSPLHF | TGTGCCTGGAAAGGGGGTAGACTGGGTAATTCACCCCTCCACTTT
NA | few | TRBJ1-2 | TRBV27 | CARAPDRLSGYTF | TGTGCCCGAGCCCCGGACAGACTCAGCGGCTACACCTTC
NA | once | TRBJ1-2 | TRBV7-9 | CASSPMAVMDYGYTF | TGTGCCAGCAGCCCCATGGCCGTCATGGACTATGGCTACACCTTC
NA | NA | TRBJ1-1 | TRBV2 | CASSHIRGNTEAFF | TGTGCCAGCAGTCATATCAGGGGGAACACTGAAGCTTTCTTT
TRBD1 | NA | TRBJ1-5 | TRBV19 | CASSIAAGGSNQPQHF | TGTGCCAGTAGTATAGCGGCAGGGGGGAGCAATCAGCCCCAGCATTTT
NA | NA | TRBJ2-2 | TRBV5-4 | CASSRDTSNTGELFF | TGTGCCAGCAGCAGGGACACCTCGAACACCGGGGAGCTGTTTTTT
TRBD2 | NA | TRBJ2-7 | TRBV3-1/TRBV3-2 | CASSQGVGTSGREQYF | TGTGCCAGCAGCCAAGGGGTGGGGACTAGCGGGAGGGAGCAGTACTTC
NA | NA | TRBJ2-7 | TRBV5-4 | CASSLEGRGFEQYF | TGTGCCAGCAGCTTGGAGGGTAGGGGGTTCGAGCAGTACTTC
TRBD1 | NA | TRBJ1-6 | TRBV7-9 | CASSGQRRDRRSPLHF | TGTGCCAGCAGCGGACAGAGACGGGACAGGCGGTCACCCCTCCACTTT
TRBD1 | NA | TRBJ2-1 | TRBV4-2 | CASSQGTGVIGNEQFF | TGTGCCAGCAGCCAAGGGACAGGGGTAATCGGAAATGAGCAGTTCTTC
NA | NA | TRBJ1-3 | TRBV6-5 | CASSRDRSSGNTIYF | TGTGCCAGCAGTCGGGACCGGAGCTCTGGAAACACCATATATTTT
NA | NA | TRBJ1-2 | TRBV6-6 | CASSSLGGENGYTF | TGTGCCAGCAGTTCCCTAGGAGGGGAAAATGGCTACACCTTC
NA | once | TRBJ2-2 | TRBV21-1 | CASSMRTSALTGELFF | TGTGCCAGCAGCATGAGGACTAGCGCTCTTACCGGGGAGCTGTTTTTT